The clone carrying this T cell receptor (beta chain) was found a few times. The sample is drawn from a study of blood T cell repertoires in COVID-19. On the study more broadly: Some COVID-19 samples were acute and others convalescent; all came from the United States, Italy and Spain. PBMCs, B-cell-depleted T cells, or T cells provided the cDNA or gDNA that made up the material.

Authors' processing steps: Reference gene primer amplification in the assay estimated nucleated cell counts. The method was immunoSEQ multiplex PCR; TCRdb's version includes in-frame clones alone and lacks a portion of them. V and J calls and clone size come straight from that table; D and trimming were deduced from the DNA. The sample shows more than 150,000 clones, about nine tenths of them seen only once. The CDR3 sequence is 11 residues long. CDR1 and CDR2 (germline): MGHRA, YSYEKL. The V and J ends lost 1 base and 8 bases respectively, with 5 bases between them. The sample consisted of peripheral blood. The chain employs TRBV4-1 and TRBJ1-2; D gene ambiguous. This receptor was taken from a man aged 65 to 79 with active or convalescent COVID-19. The CDR3 is CASSQAGGYTF. The CDR3 bases are TGCGCCAGCAGCCAAGCGGGGGGCTACACCTTC.